The 15 T cell receptor beta chains below were found in one sample sequenced in a study of T-cell reconstitution after alpha-beta-depleted transplantation in children. The authors prepared the TCRbeta library with unique molecular identifiers. TCRdb independently ran MiXCR on the PCR reads; one entry per CDR3 protein. The profile covers hundreds of thousands of distinct CDR3 sequences, with around 13% appearing a single time and 0.79% taken by the ten largest. Here the sequenced sample was PBMCs, taken before TCRalphabeta/CD19-depleted stem cell transplant. These receptors all come from a girl aged 2 to 10 with congenital amegakaryocytic thrombocytopenia, due to receive a stem cell transplant.

This clonotype was recorded many times. The chain recombines TRBV29-1 with TRBJ2-1; 12 bases align to TRBD2. The junction had 5 bases not matched to a gene; V was cut back by 1 base and J by 1 base. CDR1 is SQVTM and CDR2 is ANQGSEA in the germline V gene. This CDR3 has 17 residues. The CDR3 loop reads CSVEGSGLAGSYNEQFF. CDR3 in DNA: TGCAGCGTTGAAGGCTCCGGACTAGCGGGGTCCTACAATGAGCAGTTCTTC.

The chain employs TRBV12-3 or TRBV12-4 and TRBJ2-7; D possibly matches TRBD1 or TRBD2 (6 bases each). Deletions cut 2 bases from V and 3 bases from J, with 11 bases between. There are 14 residues in the CDR3. DNA for the CDR3: TGTGCCAGCAGTTTATTACAGGGAGGCTACGAGCAGTACTTC. Its protein is CASSLLQGGYEQYF.

This clonotype was counted at least ten times. The chain combines TRBV5-1 with TRBJ2-1, with unresolved D. V was shortened by 0 bases and J by 0 bases, with 10 bases between the two germline ends. CDR1 SGHRS and CDR2 YFSETQ come from the germline V gene. This CDR3 contains 16 residues. CDR3 coding DNA: TGCGCCAGCAGCTTGGTAGGCGCTAGCTCCTACAATGAGCAGTTCTTC. As protein: CASSLVGASSYNEQFF.

This clonotype occurred many times. The CDR3 sequence: CSATTSGRGYEQYF. The CDR3 DNA is TGCAGTGCAACTACTAGCGGGAGGGGCTACGAGCAGTACTTC. V gene TRBV20-1 combines with J gene TRBJ2-7; 13 bases are a match to TRBD2. V dropped 6 bases and J dropped 3; count of bases not matched to a gene: 5. CDR3 size: 14 residues. Germline V gives CDR1 DFQATT, CDR2 SNEGSKA (reference sequence).

This clonotype was observed at least ten times. The genes are TRBV29-1 and TRBJ2-4; the match to TRBD1 covers 11 bases. The CDR3 extends over 12 amino acids. Germline lookup yields CDR1 SQVTM and CDR2 ANQGSEA. V shed 4 bases and J 9 bases; nucleotides not matched to a gene: 2. CDR3 residues: CSVGTGGRIQYF. The CDR3 bases are TGCAGCGTTGGGACAGGGGGCCGCATTCAGTACTTC.

The chain joins TRBV5-1 to TRBJ2-2; 10 bases agree with TRBD2. Germline CDR1 and CDR2: SGHRS and YFSETQ. Trimming removed 0 bases from V and 6 bases from J; junction bases left unmatched: 5. CDR3 length: 16 residues. CDR3: CASSLATSGTAGELFF. CDR3 DNA sequence: TGCGCCAGCAGCTTGGCCACTAGCGGGACGGCCGGGGAGCTGTTTTTT.

This chain joins TRBV29-1 and TRBJ2-7; 8 bases are a match to TRBD1. CDR1 and CDR2 from the germline V gene are SQVTM and ANQGSEA. V was pared by 1 base and J by 2 bases, with 7 bases of the junction left unmatched. There are 15 residues in the CDR3. The CDR3 protein is CSVEVPGQVTYEQYF. The CDR3 DNA follows: TGCAGCGTTGAAGTTCCGGGACAGGTGACCTACGAGCAGTACTTC.

This clonotype showed up many times. The chain is built from TRBV12-3 or TRBV12-4 and TRBJ1-2; 8 bases are shared with TRBD1. The CDR3 consists of 14 residues. V shed 7 bases, J shed 11 bases, and the junction held 15 bases outside the gene matches. The CDR3 DNA sequence: TGTGCCAGCAAATGGACAGGGCATTGGTTTGGATACACCTTC. This codes for CASKWTGHWFGYTF.

This clonotype was seen at least ten times. The chain has TRBV14 and TRBJ1-2; D gene unclear. The CDR3 has 14 amino acids. Trimming pared 1 base from V and 4 bases from J, leaving 10 bases between. In germline, CDR1 is SGHDN, CDR2 FVKESK. Here the CDR3 DNA reads TGTGCCAGCAGCCAAGTGCAGAGCGCCTATGGCTACACCTTC. Its translation: CASSQVQSAYGYTF.

This sequence joins TRBV10-3 and TRBJ2-3, with 9 positions matching TRBD1. V shed 2 bases, J shed 6 bases, and the junction held 6 bases outside the gene matches. The CDR3 is 15 residues long. From germline, CDR1 is ENHRY and CDR2 SYGVKD. CDR3 DNA sequence: TGTGCCATCAGTGAGCCTTGGACAGGGGCGGATACGCAGTATTTT. Protein sequence: CAISEPWTGADTQYF.

This clonotype was found a few times. The chain employs TRBV3-1 and TRBJ2-3; possibly TRBD2 for D (5 bases). Trimming cost V 0 bases and J 6 bases, with 13 bases left between them. CDR3 length: 15 amino acids. Germline lookup yields CDR1 LGHDT and CDR2 YNNKEL (reference sequence). CDR3 amino acids: CASSQEGFGVDTQYF. CDR3 coding DNA: TGTGCCAGCAGCCAAGAGGGTTTCGGGGTGGATACGCAGTATTTT.

This rearrangement joins TRBV11-2 to TRBJ1-4; a possible D gene is TRBD1 (6 bases). The germline V and J ends were trimmed by 5 bases and 7 bases, with 20 bases remaining between them. Germline V gene data show CDR1 as SGHAT and CDR2 as FQNNGV. The CDR3 extends over 16 amino acids. The CDR3 here is CASSPKLLGASEKLFF. CDR3 DNA: TGTGCCAGCAGCCCTAAACTTTTGGGGGCTAGTGAAAAACTGTTTTTT.

This clonotype was seen repeatedly, ten times or more. V is TRBV6-2 or TRBV6-3 and J is TRBJ2-7; 9 bases fit TRBD2. The CDR3 is 14 amino acids. V lost 2 bases, J lost 4 bases, and 3 bases stayed unmatched. Per the germline V gene, CDR1 is MNHEY and CDR2 is SVGEGT. CDR3 bases: TGTGCCAGCAGTTACCCACTAGCGGGTTACGAGCAGTACTTC. As protein: CASSYPLAGYEQYF.

The CDR3 nucleotides read TGTGCCATCAGTACGTCGAAGGGGGATGGGAACAATCAGCCCCAGCATTTT. Translating gives CAISTSKGDGNNQPQHF. This chain uses TRBV10-3 with TRBJ1-5; TRBD1 might be the D (6 bases). Looked up from germline, CDR1 is ENHRY and CDR2 is SYGVKD. Trimming shortened V by 5 bases and J by 3 bases, and 20 bases separated the two germline ends. The CDR3 is 17 residues long.

This chain uses TRBV3-1 with TRBJ2-7, with 9 bases identical to TRBD2. CDR1 and CDR2 from the germline V gene are LGHDT and YNNKEL (reference sequence). Germline trimming cut 3 bases from V and 7 bases from J; bases unmatched to any gene: 7. The CDR3 totals 14 residues. The chain's CDR3 is CASSQGTSHEEQYF. CDR3 nucleotides: TGTGCCAGCAGCCAGGGGACTAGCCACGAGGAGCAGTACTTC.